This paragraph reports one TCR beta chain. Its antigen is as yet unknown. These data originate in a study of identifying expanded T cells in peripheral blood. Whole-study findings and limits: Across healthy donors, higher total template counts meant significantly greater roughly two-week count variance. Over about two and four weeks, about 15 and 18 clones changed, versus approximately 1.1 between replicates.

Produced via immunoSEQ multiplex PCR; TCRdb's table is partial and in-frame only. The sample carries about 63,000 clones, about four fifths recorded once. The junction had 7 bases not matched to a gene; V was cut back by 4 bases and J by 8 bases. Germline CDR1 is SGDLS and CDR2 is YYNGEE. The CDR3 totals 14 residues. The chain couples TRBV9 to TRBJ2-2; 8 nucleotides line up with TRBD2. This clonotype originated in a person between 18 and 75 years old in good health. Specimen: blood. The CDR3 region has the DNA TGTGCCAGCAGCCTCGGGGGGGTGACTGGGGAGCTGTTTTTT. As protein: CASSLGGVTGELFF.